Presented here are 23 T cell receptor beta chains from one specimen sequenced in a study of cytotoxic CD8 clonotypes in ibrutinib-treated CLL. Clones were read by immunoSEQ multiplex PCR, and TCRdb kept only the in-frame ones, dropping some. The sample comprises about 21,000 clones, approximately 69% of which are singletons, and approximately 25% rests with the top ten. The material sequenced was PBMCs, taken before ibrutinib treatment. The receptors here all came from a human donor with chronic lymphocytic leukemia.

This chain connects TRBV2 to TRBJ2-6, with no clear D. V lost 6 bases, J lost 0 bases, and 6 bases lay in between. The CDR3 has 14 amino acids. Germline assignment: CDR1 SNHLY and CDR2 FYNNEI. CDR3 sequence (DNA): TGTGCCAGCAGCTGGATCTCTGGGGCCAACGTCCTGACTTTC. Protein sequence: CASSWISGANVLTF.

The V and J genes are TRBV7-6 and TRBJ2-1; TRBD2 matches at 9 bases. The CDR3 is made up of 15 amino acids. Losses at the gene ends were 1 base for V and 5 bases for J; bases not matched to a gene: 3. Germline CDR1 reads SGHVS; CDR2 reads FNYEAQ. The CDR3 DNA reads TGTGCCAGCAGCTTAGGAGCTAGCGGGAACAATGAGCAGTTCTTC. It translates to CASSLGASGNNEQFF.

The chain joins TRBV19 to TRBJ2-2; D is ambiguous. Germline CDR1 and CDR2: LNHDA and SQIVND (reference sequence). V was shortened by 5 bases and J by 6 bases, with 16 bases between the two germline ends. The CDR3 has 15 residues. Here the CDR3 reads CASSLRLDGPGELFF. DNA of the CDR3: TGTGCCAGTAGTCTCCGGCTAGACGGTCCCGGGGAGCTGTTTTTT.

This clone was observed a handful of times. V usage is TRBV2 and J usage is TRBJ1-1, with TRBD1 matching 8 bases. The germline V gene has CDR1 SNHLY and CDR2 FYNNEI. CDR3 length equals 13 residues. V was pared by 2 bases and J by 8 bases, with 4 bases of the junction left unmatched. Written as DNA, the CDR3 is TGTGCCAGCAGTGAATCGAGGGACAGGGAAGCTTTCTTT. It is translated as CASSESRDREAFF.

The chain combines TRBV29-1 with TRBJ1-2; D remains ambiguous. V was shortened by 3 bases and J by 8 bases, with 4 bases between the two germline ends. Germline CDR1 is SQVTM and CDR2 is ANQGSEA. The CDR3 has 9 amino acids. The CDR3 loop is CSVDNGYTF. As DNA, the CDR3 is TGCAGCGTTGATAACGGCTACACCTTC. Variable domain in full (rest from reference TRBV29-1 and TRBJ1-2): SAVISQKPSRDICQRGTSLTIQCQVDSQVTMMFWYRQQPGQSLTLIATANQGSEATYESGFVIDKFPISRPNLTFSTLTVSNMSPEDSSIYLCSVDNGYTFGSGTRLTVV.

A few counts support this clone. The chain joins TRBV2 to TRBJ1-5; a possible D gene is TRBD1 (5 bases). This CDR3 spans 15 amino acids. V was trimmed by 6 bases and J by 1 base, leaving 13 bases between them. CDR1 and CDR2 from the germline V gene are SNHLY and FYNNEI. Written as DNA, the CDR3 is TGTGCCAGCAGGGGGGTTACTGGCAGCAATCAGCCCCAGCATTTT. Its translation is CASRGVTGSNQPQHF.

In nucleotides, the CDR3 is TGTGCCAGCAGCCAAGATAGGCCTCCTCTCAGCACAGATACGCAGTATTTT. It is translated as CASSQDRPPLSTDTQYF. J is TRBJ2-3 and V is TRBV4-2; D uncertain. Trimming removed 0 bases from V and 0 bases from J, with 13 bases in between. Per the germline V gene, CDR1 is LGHNA and CDR2 is YNFKEQ. CDR3 length equals 17 residues.

The CDR3 DNA reads as TGTGCCACAACAAACCCCGGGACATCCAAAGAGACCCAGTACTTC. Its protein product is CATTNPGTSKETQYF. The rearrangement links TRBV10-3 to TRBJ2-5, with D perhaps matching TRBD1 (6 bases). V was cut by 10 bases and J by 3 bases, with 21 bases left in between. The CDR3 consists of 15 residues. The germline V gene has CDR1 ENHRY and CDR2 SYGVKD.

The J gene is TRBJ2-5, the V gene TRBV2; 7 bases agree with TRBD1. The CDR3 contains 14 residues. Per the germline V gene, CDR1 is SNHLY and CDR2 is FYNNEI. Trimming removed 6 bases from V and 2 bases from J; junction bases left unmatched: 6. The CDR3 loop is CASRWDSPQETQYF. The CDR3 DNA reads TGTGCCAGCAGGTGGGACAGCCCTCAAGAGACCCAGTACTTC.

The V call is TRBV6-5, the J call TRBJ1-1, with TRBD1 matching 8 bases. This CDR3 is built from 15 residues. The V gene's germline CDR1 is MNHEY and CDR2 SVGAGI. V shed 5 bases, J shed 3 bases, and the junction held 8 bases outside the gene matches. CDR3 coding DNA: TGTGCCAGCAGTGGACAGGGTTCTGGCGACACTGAAGCTTTCTTT. Translating gives CASSGQGSGDTEAFF.

The chain combines TRBV21-1 with TRBJ1-1. TRBV21-1 is flagged as a pseudogene. The CDR3 consists of 13 residues. The CDR3 sequence: CASLRGGSGKAFF. CDR3 bases: TGTGCCAGCTTACGGGGTGGTAGTGGGAAAGCTTTCTTT.

V and J are TRBV6-1 and TRBJ2-7; 9 bases agree with TRBD1. This CDR3 contains 15 residues. Germline V lookup: CDR1 MNHNS, CDR2 SASEGT. Trimming removed 6 bases from V and 3 bases from J; junction bases left unmatched: 9. CDR3 in amino acids: CASSWGQGLGYEQYF. The DNA of the CDR3 is TGTGCCAGCAGCTGGGGACAGGGTCTGGGCTACGAGCAGTACTTC.

This clone was counted once. The rearrangement uses TRBV7-2 and TRBJ2-7; tentative D call: TRBD1 (6 bases). Germline-derived CDR1 and CDR2 are SGHTA and FQGNSA. Trimming took 2 bases from V and 3 from J, leaving 14 bases between them. The CDR3 is 15 amino acids. The CDR3 is CASSLYGTPNYEQYF. The CDR3 coding sequence is TGTGCCAGCAGCTTATATGGGACACCGAACTACGAGCAGTACTTC.

J is TRBJ2-1 and V is TRBV28; maybe TRBD1 (6 bases). CDR3 size: 15 residues. Germline V gene lookup returns CDR1 MDHEN and CDR2 SYDVKM. Trimming took off 2 bases at V and 0 bases at J, with 8 bases between the two ends. The CDR3, as DNA: TGTGCCAGCAGTTTAAGGGGGTCCTCCTACAATGAGCAGTTCTTC. It encodes CASSLRGSSYNEQFF.

The chain couples TRBV18 to TRBJ2-1, with D possibly being TRBD2 (6 bases). The germline V gene has CDR1 KGHSH and CDR2 LQKENI. This CDR3 has 17 residues. Trimming stripped 1 base from V and 6 bases from J, with 19 bases between. In nucleotides, the CDR3 is TGTGCCAGCTCACCACTAGCGGTGAAACAGGTTAGCAATGAGCAGTTCTTC. Residues: CASSPLAVKQVSNEQFF.

The sample holds a few counts of this clone. This chain connects TRBV7-3 to TRBJ2-1; D is undetermined. Germline V lookup: CDR1 SGHTA, CDR2 FQGTGA. This CDR3 spans 14 amino acids. Trimming removed 4 bases from V and 6 bases from J, with 13 bases in between. The CDR3 nucleotides are TGTGCCAGCAGCTACGCCGCTATGGGCAATGAGCAGTTCTTC. Translating gives CASSYAAMGNEQFF.

The chain uses TRBV9 and TRBJ1-3; 7 bases are a match to TRBD1. Germline V gives CDR1 SGDLS, CDR2 YYNGEE. This CDR3 has 16 residues. Germline trimming cut 2 bases from V and 0 bases from J; bases unmatched to any gene: 5. CDR3 sequence reads: CASSVAGGLSGNTIYF. CDR3 DNA sequence: TGTGCCAGCAGCGTGGCAGGGGGACTCTCTGGAAACACCATATATTTT.

On this clone itself: This sample includes further DNA sequences coding for the same CDR3. The chain combines TRBV2 with TRBJ1-3; 7 bases line up with TRBD1. Losses at the gene ends were 5 bases for V and 4 bases for J; bases not matched to a gene: 5. The V gene's germline CDR1 is SNHLY and CDR2 FYNNEI. CDR3 length equals 14 residues. CDR3 sequence reads: CASSPGQLGNTIYF. In DNA form, the CDR3 reads TGTGCCAGCAGTCCGGGACAGCTAGGAAACACCATATATTTT.

The genes are TRBV2 and TRBJ2-1, with TRBD2 identical over 12 bases. The CDR3 is made up of 14 amino acids. J gave up 15 bases and V 6 bases, and 12 bases lay outside the gene matches. The germline V gene encodes CDR1 SNHLY and CDR2 FYNNEI. In nucleotides, the CDR3 is TGTGCCAGCAGACGGGGTGAGACTAGCGGGAGTTCGTTCTTC. Protein product: CASRRGETSGSSFF.

The rearrangement links TRBV6-6 to TRBJ1-2; 8 positions match TRBD1. J was trimmed by 6 bases and V by 5 bases; bases with no gene match: 11. Germline V gene sequence: CDR1 MNHNY, CDR2 SVGAGI (reference sequence). The CDR3 is 15 amino acids. Here the CDR3 reads CASSPRGPGRDGYTF. CDR3 bases: TGTGCCAGCAGTCCCAGGGGGCCCGGTAGGGATGGCTACACCTTC.

The gene calls are TRBV19 and TRBJ1-5, with D uncertain. The length of the CDR3 is 14 residues. Germline V gene sequence: CDR1 LNHDA, CDR2 SQIVND (reference sequence). V lost 2 bases and J 4 bases, leaving 9 bases between the germline ends. CDR3 sequence (DNA): TGTGCCAGTAGTATATTGGCCGTAAATCAGCCCCAGCATTTT. Its protein is CASSILAVNQPQHF.

This clone has just a few counts. The V and J genes are TRBV27 and TRBJ2-1; 11 bases match TRBD2. V dropped 2 bases and J dropped 4; count of bases not matched to a gene: 7. This CDR3 region has 17 residues. The germline V gene encodes CDR1 MNHEY and CDR2 SMNVEV (reference sequence). CDR3 in DNA: TGTGCCAGCAGTTTACGGGCCGGGACTAGCGGATACAATGAGCAGTTCTTC. Residues: CASSLRAGTSGYNEQFF.

The chain has TRBV9 and TRBJ1-4; D unresolved. The length of the CDR3 is 17 residues. Germline CDR1 reads SGDLS; CDR2 reads YYNGEE. V lost 3 bases, J lost 7 bases, and 22 bases lay in between. The CDR3 bases are TGTGCCAGCAGCGCCGAGGACTGGCGGAGGTATGGTGAAAAACTGTTTTTT. Protein: CASSAEDWRRYGEKLFF.